These 5 T cell receptor beta chains were sequenced from one sample in a study of Tregs in tolerant kidney transplant recipients. Sequenced by immunoSEQ multiplex PCR; TCRdb stores in-frame clones only, minus some. The data contain some 69,000 clones, around 83% of them seen just once; the ten biggest clones take up roughly 4%. The specimen sequenced was CD4+ T cells from blood. Receptor source: a human donor in good health.

V is TRBV11-2 and J is TRBJ2-3; 8 nucleotides match TRBD2. The CDR3 contains 16 residues. Germline V gene sequence: CDR1 SGHAT, CDR2 FQNNGV. V dropped 5 bases and J dropped 2; count of bases not matched to a gene: 9. CDR3 region: CASSPKRGSYTDTQYF. DNA of the CDR3: TGTGCCAGCAGCCCGAAGCGGGGGTCCTACACAGATACGCAGTATTTT.

The chain recombines TRBV18 with TRBJ1-2; D is possibly TRBD1 (5 bases). This CDR3 is 18 amino acids long. Trimming pared 1 base from V and 3 bases from J, leaving 21 bases between. The germline V gene encodes CDR1 KGHSH and CDR2 LQKENI. The CDR3 sequence: CASSPRGLAGAGDYGYTF. CDR3 nucleotide sequence: TGTGCCAGCTCACCACGGGGCTTGGCAGGAGCGGGGGACTATGGCTACACCTTC.

The chain carries TRBV7-8 and TRBJ1-6; D is uncertain. The V end was cut by 1 base, the J end by 8 bases, with 6 bases between. This CDR3 is 13 amino acids long. Germline CDR1 reads SGHVS; CDR2 reads FQNEAQ. CDR3: CASSLGRDSPLHF. CDR3 DNA sequence: TGTGCCAGCAGCTTAGGAAGGGATTCACCCCTCCACTTT.

The gene calls are TRBV14 and TRBJ1-2, with a possible D match to TRBD1 (5 bases). This CDR3 contains 13 residues. From germline, CDR1 is SGHDN and CDR2 FVKESK. The V end was cut by 6 bases, the J end by 1 base, with 9 bases between. CDR3: CASSKDINYGYTF. As DNA, the CDR3 is TGTGCCAGCAGTAAGGACATTAACTATGGCTACACCTTC.

The V and J genes are TRBV29-1 and TRBJ1-2; D call uncertain. Germline loops: CDR1 SQVTM, CDR2 ANQGSEA. This CDR3 has 13 amino acids. Trimming took 1 base from V and 2 from J, leaving 8 bases between them. CDR3 sequence: CSVEGSANYGYTF. CDR3 DNA: TGCAGCGTTGAAGGGTCTGCGAACTATGGCTACACCTTC.